Shown below are 18 T cell receptor beta chains from a single sample sequenced in a study of blood T cells in healthy people across ages. Through a sample-barcoded 5' primer and a J-beta primer mix, a second PCR was run for about 7 to 12 cycles. TCRdb re-derived calls from the 5' RACE reads in MiXCR, one entry per CDR3 protein. The table includes around 1,600,000 distinct CDR3 sequences, roughly 43% detected once. Source material: blood. These receptors all come from a woman under 30 in good health.

This clonotype has only one observation. The chain links TRBV28 to TRBJ2-1, with 12 bases aligning to TRBD2. V trimming: 2 bases; J trimming: 10 bases; junction bases outside the gene matches: 12. CDR1 and CDR2 from the germline V gene are MDHEN and SYDVKM. There are 17 residues in the CDR3. DNA of the CDR3: TGTGCCAGCAGTTTAGAGGTGGCTAGCGGGAGGGACTACGAGCAGTTCTTC. It yields the protein CASSLEVASGRDYEQFF.

V gene TRBV9 combines with J gene TRBJ2-2; D ambiguous. The germline V and J ends were trimmed by 0 bases and 12 bases, with 12 bases remaining between them. The CDR3 is 13 residues long. Germline assignment: CDR1 SGDLS and CDR2 YYNGEE. CDR3: CASSVVQEGQLFF. The CDR3 DNA reads as TGTGCCAGCAGCGTAGTTCAGGAAGGGCAGCTGTTTTTT.

The chain combines TRBV20-1 with TRBJ1-2; D unresolved. The CDR3 totals 15 residues. V dropped 0 bases and J dropped 2 bases, with 13 bases sitting between them. The germline V gene has CDR1 DFQATT and CDR2 SNEGSKA (reference sequence). CDR3 DNA sequence: TGCAGTGCTAGAGAGGACGGCTGGTACAACTATGGCTACACCTTC. Translated, it gives CSAREDGWYNYGYTF.

The chain uses TRBV3-1 and TRBJ2-1, with 11 bases lining up with TRBD2. Germline-derived CDR1 and CDR2 are LGHDT and YNNKEL (reference sequence). This CDR3 has 17 residues. V lost 2 bases and J lost 5; bases outside the gene matches: 8. CDR3 residues: CASSQTKTSGNHNEQFF. The DNA for the CDR3 is TGTGCCAGCAGCCAAACTAAGACTAGCGGGAATCACAATGAGCAGTTCTTC.

This clonotype was detected only a few times. The CDR3 sequence is CATSRITNSHQAFF. For the CDR3, the DNA is TGTGCCACCAGCAGAATAACCAACAGTCACCAAGCTTTCTTT. This chain links TRBV15 with TRBJ1-1, with D uncertain. Trimming left V 2 bases short and J 9 bases short, with 16 bases between. The CDR3 length is 14 residues. Germline CDR1 and CDR2: LNHNV and YYDKDF (reference sequence).

This chain links TRBV11-2 with TRBJ2-1, with 7 bases lining up with TRBD1. Trimming removed 4 bases from V and 4 bases from J; junction bases left unmatched: 4. The CDR3 consists of 14 residues. Germline V gene lookup returns CDR1 SGHAT and CDR2 FQNNGV. The CDR3 here is CASSSDRDYNEQFF. The CDR3 coding sequence is TGTGCCAGCAGCTCCGACAGGGATTACAATGAGCAGTTCTTC.

The chain has TRBV2 and TRBJ2-7, with D tentatively TRBD2 (6 bases). V shed 5 bases and J shed 2 bases, with 16 bases lying between them. Germline V lookup: CDR1 SNHLY, CDR2 FYNNEI. This CDR3 is built from 15 residues. In DNA, the CDR3 is TGTGCCAGCAGTTCTCCGGGACTGAGAACCTACGAGCAGTACTTC. Translated, it gives CASSSPGLRTYEQYF.

The rearrangement links TRBV27 to TRBJ2-1, with TRBD2 identical over 8 bases. Per germline, CDR1 MNHEY and CDR2 SMNVEV (reference sequence). The CDR3 has 15 amino acids. V lost 6 bases, J lost 8 bases, and 12 bases stayed unmatched. This CDR3 reads CASSSGTSRIDEQFF. In DNA form, the CDR3 reads TGTGCCAGCAGCTCCGGGACTAGTCGAATCGATGAGCAGTTCTTC.

V usage is TRBV27 and J usage is TRBJ2-1, with D hard to call. This CDR3 has 13 amino acids. CDR1 and CDR2 from the germline V gene are MNHEY and SMNVEV (reference sequence). V lost 5 bases, J lost 10 bases, and 15 bases lay in between. Written as DNA, the CDR3 is TGTGCCAGCAGTCCCTCCTCTCTTGGCGAGCAGTTCTTC. It encodes CASSPSSLGEQFF.

The V gene is TRBV7-9, the J gene TRBJ1-2, with a possible D match to TRBD1 (5 bases). This CDR3 contains 14 residues. In germline, CDR1 is SEHNR, CDR2 FQNEAQ (reference sequence). V was shortened by 0 bases and J by 5 bases, with 10 bases between the two germline ends. The CDR3 is CASSLADGTYGYTF. The CDR3 bases are TGTGCCAGCAGCTTAGCGGACGGGACTTATGGCTACACCTTC.

This clonotype was observed at least ten times. J is TRBJ2-1 and V is TRBV12-3 or TRBV12-4; D not certain. The CDR3 covers 13 residues. V was shortened by 6 bases and J by 5 bases, with 11 bases between the two germline ends. CDR3 sequence reads: CASREKTDNEQFF. In DNA, the CDR3 is TGTGCCAGCAGAGAGAAGACGGACAATGAGCAGTTCTTC.

The chain employs TRBV29-1 and TRBJ2-2; D is perhaps TRBD2 (5 bases). V was trimmed by 8 bases and J by 5 bases, leaving 12 bases between them. In germline, CDR1 is SQVTM, CDR2 ANQGSEA. This CDR3 has 12 residues. CDR3 protein: CSPSGETGELFF. For the CDR3, the DNA is TGCAGCCCTTCCGGGGAAACCGGGGAGCTGTTTTTT.

The J gene is TRBJ2-7, the V gene TRBV29-1, with D tentatively TRBD1 (5 bases). This CDR3 is built from 13 residues. Germline assignment: CDR1 SQVTM and CDR2 ANQGSEA. The V and J ends lost 6 bases and 4 bases respectively, with 16 bases between them. The CDR3 loop is CSVGQPRQYEQYF. CDR3 sequence (DNA): TGCAGCGTGGGGCAACCACGACAGTACGAGCAGTACTTC.

J is TRBJ1-1 and V is TRBV20-1; 8 bases are a match to TRBD1. Germline V lookup: CDR1 DFQATT, CDR2 SNEGSKA (reference sequence). J lost 5 bases, V lost 2 bases, and 7 bases had no gene match. CDR3 length: 14 amino acids. CDR3 loop: CSARSQGAGTEAFF. DNA of the CDR3: TGCAGTGCTAGATCGCAGGGGGCGGGTACTGAAGCTTTCTTT.

This clonotype was detected a few times. The chain employs TRBV7-8 and TRBJ2-4, with D tentatively TRBD2 (7 bases). Germline V gives CDR1 SGHVS, CDR2 FQNEAQ. The V and J ends lost 5 bases and 0 bases respectively, with 17 bases between them. CDR3 length equals 17 residues. In nucleotides, the CDR3 is TGTGCCAGCAGCATAAAGGGGGGGGGCCGAGCCAAAAACATTCAGTACTTC. It encodes CASSIKGGGRAKNIQYF.

V and J are TRBV9 and TRBJ2-3; D unclear. Trimming stripped 0 bases from V and 1 base from J, with 6 bases between. Germline CDR1 is SGDLS and CDR2 is YYNGEE. The CDR3 has 14 residues. CDR3: CASSVDAGTDTQYF. In DNA, the CDR3 is TGTGCCAGCAGCGTAGACGCGGGCACAGATACGCAGTATTTT.

The genes are TRBV7-9 and TRBJ2-1; D is unclear. Trimming removed 1 base at V and 8 bases at J, with 9 bases between. The CDR3 is 13 residues long. Germline V gives CDR1 SEHNR, CDR2 FQNEAQ (reference sequence). Here the CDR3 DNA reads TGTGCCAGCAGCTTAGAGGGCTTGTATGAGCAGTTCTTC. Its protein product is CASSLEGLYEQFF.

V is TRBV12-3 or TRBV12-4 and J is TRBJ1-2, with D perhaps TRBD1 (5 bases). The CDR3 runs 14 residues. V lost 6 bases and J lost 3, with 14 bases in between. For the CDR3, the DNA is TGTGCCAGCAGAGGAGCTGACAGTGACTATGGCTACACCTTC. The encoded protein is CASRGADSDYGYTF.